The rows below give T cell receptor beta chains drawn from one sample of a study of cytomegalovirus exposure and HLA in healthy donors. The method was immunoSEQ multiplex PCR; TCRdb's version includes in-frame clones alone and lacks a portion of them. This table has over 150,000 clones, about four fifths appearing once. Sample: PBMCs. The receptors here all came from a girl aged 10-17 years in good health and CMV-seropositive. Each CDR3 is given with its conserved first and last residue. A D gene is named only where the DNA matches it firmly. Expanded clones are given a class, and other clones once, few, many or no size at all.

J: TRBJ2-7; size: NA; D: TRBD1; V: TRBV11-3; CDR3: CASSHDRAGHEQYF; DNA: TGTGCCAGCAGCCACGACAGGGCAGGGCACGAGCAGTACTTC
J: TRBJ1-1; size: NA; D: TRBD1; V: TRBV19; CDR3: CASSKGTGNYRAFF; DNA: TGTGCCAGTAGTAAGGGGACAGGGAATTATAGAGCTTTCTTT
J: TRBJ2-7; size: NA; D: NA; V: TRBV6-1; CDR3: CASSWRSLVTYEQYF; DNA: TGTGCCAGCAGCTGGAGATCCCTAGTCACCTACGAGCAGTACTTC
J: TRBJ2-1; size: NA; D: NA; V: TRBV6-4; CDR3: CASSFLPTGEGNEQFF; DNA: TGTGCCAGCAGTTTTCTTCCGACAGGTGAGGGGAATGAGCAGTTCTTC
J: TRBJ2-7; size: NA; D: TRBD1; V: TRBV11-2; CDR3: CASRSVQGIYEQYF; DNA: TGTGCCAGCAGGTCCGTACAGGGGATCTACGAGCAGTACTTC
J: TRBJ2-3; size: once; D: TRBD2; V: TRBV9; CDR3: CASSIRAAGGWDTQYF; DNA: TGTGCCAGCAGCATACGGGCTGCGGGGGGGTGGGATACGCAGTATTTT
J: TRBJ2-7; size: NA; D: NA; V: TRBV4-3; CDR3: CASSQGAYYEQYF; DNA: TGCGCCAGCAGCCAAGGGGCGTACTACGAGCAGTACTTC
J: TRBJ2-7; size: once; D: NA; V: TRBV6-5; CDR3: CASSSGGYEQYF; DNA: TGTGCCAGCAGTTCTGGGGGGTACGAGCAGTACTTC
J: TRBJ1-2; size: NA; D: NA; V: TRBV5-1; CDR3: CASSPDPSGGYGYTF; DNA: TGCGCCAGCAGCCCAGACCCCAGCGGGGGATATGGCTACACCTTC
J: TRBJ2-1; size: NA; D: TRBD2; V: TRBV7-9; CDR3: CAGVGGSGLSDEQFF; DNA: TGTGCCGGCGTAGGTGGTAGCGGGCTTTCGGATGAGCAGTTCTTC
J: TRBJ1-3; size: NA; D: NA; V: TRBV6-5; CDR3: CASSPRNSGNTIYF; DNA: TGTGCCAGCAGCCCCAGGAACTCTGGAAACACCATATATTTT
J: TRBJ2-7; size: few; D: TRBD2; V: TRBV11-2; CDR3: CASSLTSGGTYEQYF; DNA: TGTGCCAGCAGCTTAACTAGCGGGGGGACCTACGAGCAGTACTTC
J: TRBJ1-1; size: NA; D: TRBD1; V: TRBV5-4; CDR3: CASSSDRRNTEAFF; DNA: TGTGCCAGCAGCTCGGACAGGCGGAACACTGAAGCTTTCTTT
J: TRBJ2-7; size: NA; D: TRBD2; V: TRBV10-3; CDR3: CASSGGNYEQYF; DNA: TGTGCTTCTTCGGGGGGGAACTACGAGCAGTACTTC
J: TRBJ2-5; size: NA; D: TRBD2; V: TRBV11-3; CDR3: CASTGGSGYQETQYF; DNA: TGTGCCAGCACTGGAGGTAGCGGGTACCAAGAGACCCAGTACTTC
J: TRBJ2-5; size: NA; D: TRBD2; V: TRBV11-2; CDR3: CASSLGLGPGGGETQYF; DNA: TGTGCCAGCAGCTTAGGGCTAGGTCCGGGGGGAGGAGAGACCCAGTACTTC
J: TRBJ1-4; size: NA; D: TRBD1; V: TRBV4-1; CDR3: CASSQLTGKLFF; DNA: TGCGCCAGCAGCCAGTTGACAGGGAAACTGTTTTTT
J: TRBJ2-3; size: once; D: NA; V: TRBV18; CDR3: CASSPMWGGTDTQYF; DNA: TGTGCCAGCTCACCGATGTGGGGGGGCACAGATACGCAGTATTTT
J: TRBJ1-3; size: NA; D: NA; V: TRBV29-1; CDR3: CSAKGGGRSGNTIYF; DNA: TGCAGCGCTAAGGGCGGGGGACGCTCTGGAAACACCATATATTTT
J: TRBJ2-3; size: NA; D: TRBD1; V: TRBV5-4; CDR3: CASREQGIADTQYF; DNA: TGTGCCAGCAGGGAACAGGGGATCGCAGATACGCAGTATTTT
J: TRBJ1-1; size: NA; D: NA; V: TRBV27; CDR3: CASSFSGGTEAFF; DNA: TGTGCCAGCAGTTTCTCGGGGGGCACTGAAGCTTTCTTT
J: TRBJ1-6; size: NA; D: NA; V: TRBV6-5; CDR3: CASSFSGGYNSPLHF; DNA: TGTGCCAGCTCGTTTTCGGGGGGCTATAATTCACCCCTCCACTTT
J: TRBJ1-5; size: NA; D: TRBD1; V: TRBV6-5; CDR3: CASRDRVEQPQHF; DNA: TGTGCCAGCAGGGACAGGGTAGAGCAGCCCCAGCATTTT
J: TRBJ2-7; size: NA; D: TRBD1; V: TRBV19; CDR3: CASSRGQGVSYEQYF; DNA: TGTGCCAGTAGCCGAGGACAGGGGGTCTCCTACGAGCAGTACTTC
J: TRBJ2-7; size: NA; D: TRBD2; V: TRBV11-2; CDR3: CVSSLDFGLAVLEQYF; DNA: TGTGTCAGCAGCTTAGATTTCGGACTAGCGGTTCTCGAGCAGTACTTC
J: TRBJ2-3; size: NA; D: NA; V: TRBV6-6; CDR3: CASSRREPTSTDTQYF; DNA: TGTGCCAGCAGTCGCCGGGAACCCACTAGCACAGATACGCAGTATTTT
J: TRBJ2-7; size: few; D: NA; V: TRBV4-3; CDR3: CASSQAGINEQYF; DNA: TGCGCCAGCAGCCAAGCGGGTATCAACGAGCAGTACTTC
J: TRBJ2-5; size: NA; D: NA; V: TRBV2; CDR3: CASRSYPQETQYF; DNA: TGTGCCAGCAGATCCTATCCTCAAGAGACCCAGTACTTC
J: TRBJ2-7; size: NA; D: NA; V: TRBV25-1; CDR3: CASSPDNRYEQYF; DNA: TGTGCCAGCAGTCCAGATAATCGCTACGAGCAGTACTTC
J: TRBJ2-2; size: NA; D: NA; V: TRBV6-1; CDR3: CASSEEGIGSGVTGELFF; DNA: TGTGCCAGCAGTGAAGAGGGGATAGGGTCGGGGGTTACCGGGGAGCTGTTTTTT
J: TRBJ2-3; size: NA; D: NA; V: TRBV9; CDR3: CASRPGGDTQYF; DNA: TGTGCCAGCAGGCCCGGTGGAGATACGCAGTATTTT
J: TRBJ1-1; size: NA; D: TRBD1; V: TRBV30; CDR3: CAWSTRQGSAFF; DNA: TGTGCCTGGAGTACCCGACAGGGTTCAGCTTTCTTT
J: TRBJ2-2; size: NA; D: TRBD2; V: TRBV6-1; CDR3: CASSEIGLAATGELFF; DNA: TGTGCCAGCAGTGAAATCGGACTAGCTGCCACCGGGGAGCTGTTTTTT
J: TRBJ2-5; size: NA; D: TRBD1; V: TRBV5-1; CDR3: CASSTRQGAEETQYF; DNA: TGCGCCAGCAGCACCAGACAGGGTGCAGAAGAGACCCAGTACTTC
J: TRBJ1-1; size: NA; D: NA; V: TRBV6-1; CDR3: CASSVAPNTEAFF; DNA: TGTGCCAGCAGCGTGGCCCCGAACACTGAAGCTTTCTTT
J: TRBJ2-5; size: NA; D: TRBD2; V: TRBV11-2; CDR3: CASSLDYRLAVYQETQYF; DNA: TGTGCCAGCAGCTTGGACTACCGACTAGCGGTTTACCAAGAGACCCAGTACTTC
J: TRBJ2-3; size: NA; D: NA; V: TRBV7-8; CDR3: CASSRSADTQYF; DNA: TGTGCCAGCAGCCGTTCGGCAGATACGCAGTATTTT